This entry describes one T cell receptor (beta chain). Its antigen remains unidentified. The germline V gene has CDR1 LNHNV and CDR2 YYDKDF (reference sequence). The CDR3 sequence is 16 residues long. V dropped 1 base and J dropped 3; count of bases not matched to a gene: 7. This specimen comes from a study of identifying expanded T cells in peripheral blood. Study-level findings and limits: Two-week clone count variance significantly increased as total template count grew.

TCRdb keeps only in-frame clones here, not all; method: immunoSEQ multiplex PCR. The table shows some 77,000 clones, with more than 70% occurring only once. The V and J genes are TRBV15 and TRBJ2-7, with 9 bases aligning to TRBD1. Sequences were obtained from blood. The TCR was taken from a person aged 18 to 70 in good health. CDR3 in amino acids: CATSRGGGQGYYEQYF. Written as DNA, the CDR3 is TGTGCCACCAGCAGAGGGGGGGGACAGGGTTACTACGAGCAGTACTTC.